These 17 T cell receptor beta chains originate from one sample sequenced in a study of cytomegalovirus exposure and HLA in healthy donors. PCR involved 60 Vbeta and 13 Jbeta primers. Data came from immunoSEQ multiplex PCR; TCRdb stores just in-frame clones and leaves some out. Of fewer than 350,000 clones listed, roughly 90% were seen once; the top ten hold roughly 2.3%. The source material was PBMCs. The source is a woman between 18 and 30 years old in good health and CMV-seronegative.

The rearrangement joins TRBV6-5 to TRBJ1-5; D gene unclear. With 6 bases removed from V and 0 bases from J, the gap between germline ends came to 12 bases. CDR1 and CDR2 (germline): MNHEY, SVGAGI. The CDR3 has 15 residues. For the CDR3, the DNA is TGTGCCAGCAGAAGAGGGATTTATAGCAATCAGCCCCAGCATTTT. It is translated as CASRRGIYSNQPQHF.

This clone occurred once. The chain couples TRBV5-6 to TRBJ1-2; D unclear. CDR3 length: 13 residues. V lost 4 bases, J lost 6 bases, and 13 bases lay in between. In germline, CDR1 is SGHDT, CDR2 YYEEEE. This CDR3 is CASSLLVVDGYTF. The DNA for the CDR3 is TGTGCCAGCAGCCTCCTTGTTGTAGATGGCTACACCTTC.

The V gene is TRBV25-1, the J gene TRBJ1-1, with a possible D match to TRBD1 (5 bases). Trimming cost V 1 base and J 5 bases, with 14 bases left between them. CDR3 length: 15 residues. Germline V gene lookup returns CDR1 MGHDK and CDR2 SYGVNS. Here the CDR3 DNA reads TGTGCCAGCAGTGAATCGGCAGGGTTTGGGACTGAAGCTTTCTTT. It translates to CASSESAGFGTEAFF.

V gene TRBV6-5 combines with J gene TRBJ1-3; 8 nucleotides line up with TRBD1. The length of the CDR3 is 13 residues. Germline CDR1 MNHEY, CDR2 SVGAGI. The V gene end was trimmed by 10 bases and the J gene end by 2 bases; junction bases not matched to a gene: 4. CDR3 amino acids: CATQTGAGNTIYF. CDR3 DNA: TGTGCCACCCAGACAGGGGCTGGAAACACCATATATTTT.

This chain uses TRBV13 with TRBJ2-3, with 7 bases identical to TRBD1. V shed 0 bases, J shed 0 bases, and the junction held 0 bases outside the gene matches. Germline V CDR1 and CDR2: PRHDT, FYEKMQ (reference sequence). This CDR3 is 15 amino acids long. CDR3 in DNA: TGTGCCAGCAGCTTAGGGACAGGGAGCACAGATACGCAGTATTTT. It is translated as CASSLGTGSTDTQYF. The whole variable domain, filled in from reference TRBV13 and TRBJ2-3, reads AAGVIQSPRHLIKEKRETATLKCYPIPRHDTVYWYQQGPGQDPQFLISFYEKMQSDKGSIPDRFSAQQFSDYHSELNMSSLELGDSALYFCASSLGTGSTDTQYFGPGTRLTVL.

This clone has just a few counts. This chain connects TRBV14 to TRBJ1-2; D not certain. The CDR3 totals 14 residues. Germline loops: CDR1 SGHDN, CDR2 FVKESK. V was shortened by 0 bases and J by 2 bases, with 7 bases between the two germline ends. The CDR3 DNA sequence: TGTGCCAGCAGCCAAGATGAAACAAACTATGGCTACACCTTC. Amino acid sequence: CASSQDETNYGYTF.

The chain recombines TRBV6-6 with TRBJ1-5, with D possibly TRBD1 on 6 matching bases. Trimming took off 3 bases at V and 3 bases at J, with 12 bases between the two ends. From germline, CDR1 is MNHNY and CDR2 SVGAGI (reference sequence). The CDR3 spans 15 residues. The CDR3 protein is CASSYIEGVNQPQHF. The CDR3 coding sequence is TGTGCCAGCAGTTATATAGAGGGGGTCAATCAGCCCCAGCATTTT.

The V and J genes are TRBV6-5 and TRBJ1-2; a weak D match, TRBD1 (6 bases). Trimming left V 2 bases short and J 5 bases short, with 15 bases between. Germline V gives CDR1 MNHEY, CDR2 SVGAGI. The CDR3 consists of 15 residues. The CDR3 nucleotides are TGTGCCAGCAGTTACACCGTGACAGGCCTTTATGGCTACACCTTC. It is translated as CASSYTVTGLYGYTF.

V is TRBV6-5 and J is TRBJ1-1, with a possible D match to TRBD1 (5 bases). Germline-derived CDR1 and CDR2 are MNHEY and SVGAGI. CDR3 length equals 14 residues. The germline V and J ends were trimmed by 4 bases and 4 bases, with 13 bases remaining between them. CDR3 sequence (DNA): TGTGCCAGCAGTTGGAGGGGAGAAAGCACTGAAGCTTTCTTT. As protein: CASSWRGESTEAFF.

This clone was observed a single time. V is TRBV11-1 and J is TRBJ2-3; maybe TRBD2 (6 bases). CDR3 size: 15 residues. With 2 bases removed from V and 1 base from J, the gap between germline ends came to 10 bases. Germline assignment: CDR1 SGHAT and CDR2 FQDESV (reference sequence). CDR3 in DNA: TGTGCCAGCAGCTTATGGGGGGACCGCACAGATACGCAGTATTTT. The encoded protein is CASSLWGDRTDTQYF.

The chain employs TRBV5-1 and TRBJ2-2; D may be TRBD1 (5 bases). The CDR3 consists of 16 residues. The V and J ends lost 4 bases and 1 base respectively, with 14 bases between them. Germline loops: CDR1 SGHRS, CDR2 YFSETQ. The CDR3 sequence: CASSKSGKGNTGELFF. The CDR3 nucleotides read TGCGCCAGCAGCAAATCAGGGAAGGGGAACACCGGGGAGCTGTTTTTT.

The gene calls are TRBV10-3 and TRBJ2-7, with unresolved D. Germline CDR1 reads ENHRY; CDR2 reads SYGVKD. This CDR3 region has 15 residues. Trimming took off 0 bases at V and 0 bases at J, with 9 bases between the two ends. CDR3 protein: CAISESHSLSYEQYF. In nucleotides, the CDR3 is TGTGCCATCAGTGAGTCGCACAGTCTCTCCTACGAGCAGTACTTC.

The genes are TRBV20-1 and TRBJ2-3; D not resolved. The CDR3 is 11 amino acids. V was clipped by 5 bases and J by 3 bases, with 6 bases between them. The germline V gene has CDR1 DFQATT and CDR2 SNEGSKA (reference sequence). The CDR3 sequence: CSAEVTDTQYF. The DNA of the CDR3 is TGCAGTGCTGAGGTTACAGATACGCAGTATTTT.

This clone has only a few counts. The chain uses TRBV7-3 and TRBJ2-1, with D perhaps matching TRBD2 (5 bases). CDR1 is SGHTA, CDR2 FQGTGA, per germline. This CDR3 spans 14 amino acids. V lost 5 bases, J lost 5 bases, and 13 bases lay in between. In DNA form, the CDR3 reads TGTGCCAGCAGCCGGGGAGTATCAAACAATGAGCAGTTCTTC. Amino acids: CASSRGVSNNEQFF.

The gene calls are TRBV2 and TRBJ1-5, with D hard to call. The CDR3 is made up of 14 amino acids. Germline CDR1 and CDR2: SNHLY and FYNNEI. V lost 8 bases and J 5 bases, leaving 16 bases between the germline ends. The CDR3 nucleotides read TGTGCCAGCGGTGGAGGGTTGGCATATCAGCCCCAGCATTTT. This translates into CASGGGLAYQPQHF.

The V call is TRBV6-6, the J call TRBJ2-1; D is undetermined. The CDR3 covers 12 residues. V lost 7 bases and J 8 bases, leaving 12 bases between the germline ends. Germline values: CDR1 MNHNY, CDR2 SVGAGI (reference sequence). CDR3 in DNA: TGTGCCAGCACCGCGACATTCGATGAGCAGTTCTTC. Residues: CASTATFDEQFF.

The chain has TRBV7-6 and TRBJ1-1, with a weak D call TRBD1 (5 bases). V was clipped by 1 base and J by 5 bases, with 8 bases between them. Germline V gives CDR1 SGHVS, CDR2 FNYEAQ. This CDR3 spans 13 amino acids. The CDR3 loop is CASSLGRETEAFF. The CDR3, as DNA: TGTGCCAGCAGCTTAGGCAGGGAAACTGAAGCTTTCTTT.